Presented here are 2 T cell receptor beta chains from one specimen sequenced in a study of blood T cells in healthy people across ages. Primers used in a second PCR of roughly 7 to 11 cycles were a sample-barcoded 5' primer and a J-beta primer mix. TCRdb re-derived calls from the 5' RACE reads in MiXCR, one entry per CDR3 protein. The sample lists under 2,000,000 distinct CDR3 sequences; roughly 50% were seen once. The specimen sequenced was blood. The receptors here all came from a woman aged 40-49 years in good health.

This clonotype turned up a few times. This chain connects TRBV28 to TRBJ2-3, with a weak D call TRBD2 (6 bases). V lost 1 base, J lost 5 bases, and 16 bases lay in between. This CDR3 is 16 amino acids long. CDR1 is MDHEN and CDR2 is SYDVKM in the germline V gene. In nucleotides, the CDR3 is TGTGCCAGCAGTTTATCGGGGGTGGGTTTGGTAGATACGCAGTATTTT. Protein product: CASSLSGVGLVDTQYF.

CDR3 region: CASGLSRQGVRGTQYF. CDR3 nucleotide sequence: TGCGCCAGCGGCCTGTCGAGACAGGGGGTACGAGGTACGCAGTATTTT. The chain uses TRBV4-3 and TRBJ2-3, with 9 bases fitting TRBD1. In germline, CDR1 is LGHNA, CDR2 YSLEER. V shed 8 bases, J shed 8 bases, and the junction held 17 bases outside the gene matches. The CDR3 contains 16 residues.